This is a list of T cell receptor beta chains from one sample in a study of T-cell reconstitution after alpha-beta-depleted transplantation in children. MiXCR was run by TCRdb on the PCR reads, yielding one entry per CDR3 protein. The data hold hundreds of thousands of distinct CDR3 sequences, with approximately 15% observed a single time. Material: PBMCs from the stem cell graft donor, obtained from the stem cell graft. Receptors originate from a human donor who donated a stem cell graft to a child with acute myeloid leukemia. The CDR3 runs from the conserved cysteine through the conserved F or W. The D gene is left open where the match is weak. Expanded clones are given a class, and other clones once, few, many or no size at all.

>TRBJ2-1|TRBV7-9|TRBD2|NA
CASKNGLAAYNEQFF
TGTGCCAGCAAGAACGGACTAGCGGCATACAATGAGCAGTTCTTC
>TRBJ1-1|TRBV12-3/TRBV12-4|NA|few
CASSQRTGGDEAFF
TGTGCCAGCAGTCAAAGGACCGGTGGAGATGAAGCTTTCTTT
>TRBJ2-6|TRBV11-1|TRBD1|many
CASSRGQGGITSGANVLTF
TGTGCCAGCAGCAGAGGACAGGGTGGGATAACTTCTGGGGCCAACGTCCTGACTTTC
>TRBJ1-1|TRBV15|NA|NA
CATSRDGAGNTEAFF
TGTGCCACCAGCAGAGATGGGGCAGGGAACACTGAAGCTTTCTTT
>TRBJ2-3|TRBV12-3/TRBV12-4|NA|few
CASTPGSSGEPTDTQYF
TGTGCCAGCACCCCAGGCAGTAGCGGAGAGCCGACAGATACGCAGTATTTT
>TRBJ2-1|TRBV24-1|NA|few
CATSDPRGAFGNEQFF
TGTGCCACCAGTGACCCCCGGGGGGCGTTCGGGAATGAGCAGTTCTTC
>TRBJ2-2|TRBV7-9|NA|NA
CASTDTANTGELFF
TGTGCCAGCACCGATACCGCGAACACCGGGGAGCTGTTTTTT
>TRBJ1-2|TRBV20-1|NA|many
CSAPSPHRGYTF
TGCAGTGCTCCCTCTCCACACCGGGGCTACACCTTC
>TRBJ1-2|TRBV20-1|NA|many
CSAPTENYGYTF
TGCAGTGCTCCTACGGAAAACTATGGCTACACCTTC
>TRBJ1-2|TRBV9|NA|NA
CASSVGGSSNYGYTF
TGTGCCAGCAGCGTAGGGGGGAGCTCTAACTATGGCTACACCTTC
>TRBJ2-1|TRBV4-3|NA|many
CASSQDRETEQFF
TGCGCCAGCAGCCAGGACCGGGAGACTGAGCAGTTCTTC